Reported below is one TCR beta chain. The antigen this receptor binds is unknown. No much larger clone exists at a distance of one base, and base qualities are not known. This specimen belongs to a study of cytomegalovirus exposure and HLA in healthy donors (TCRdb year 2017). Looking at the study overall: According to an earlier analysis of a few hundred of the donors, some 170 million T cells yielded roughly 110 million unique TCR beta sequences and approximately 280 Gb of sequence data. About 300 gigabases of sequencing data and tens of millions of unique TCR sequences made up an early release that covered under 750 HLA-typed donors. Among the roughly 380 genotyped donors, roughly 80% belonged to the genetic ancestry cluster associated with self-reported Caucasian donors. The study aimed to test whether signatures of past pathogen exposure could be identified by cataloging public T cell receptors. The study used immunosequencing to profile the T cell repertoires of 666 subjects and linked those repertoires to cytomegalovirus serostatus. A separate validation cohort of about 110 different subjects was used in addition to the 666-subject first cohort. High-throughput TCR immunosequencing, statistical association of individual TCRs with disease status, and machine learning were combined to predict cytomegalovirus infection status. To study patterns of TCR occurrence, a later analysis re-analyzed previously published TCR beta repertoires from 700 or so donors and added high-resolution HLA genotyping. Rather than using new phenotypic data, the later analysis identified candidate immune exposures from TCR beta sequences and from how often those sequences occurred across donors. To decide whether each TCR beta V gene segment behaved as functional or pseudogenic, an earlier analysis of some 600 of the donors relied on high-throughput TCR beta sequencing. Alongside the repertoire data, information on donor age, sex, ethnicity and CMV serostatus was compiled. Genome-wide SNP genotypes for about three fifths of the roughly 670 donors were used in a later genetic analysis, which treated that subset as a discovery cohort. All discovery cohort repertoires had been generated on a single sequencing platform. Class I and class II HLA loci were covered by the typing at four-digit resolution. The number of typed donors differed by locus: 629-630 for A, B, C, DRB1 and DQB1; about 520 for DQA1; approximately 600 for DPA1; and approximately 450 for DPB1. Roughly five DR-DQ haplotypes were handled as single units for association and clustering, since linkage in the cohort was strong. Among roughly 400 genotyped donors of the cohort, an average of roughly 230,000 unique TCR beta nucleotide sequences was sequenced per donor, of which about 18% were non-productive. General study outcomes and caveats: Presence/absence analyses assumed roughly uniform sequencing depth across donors, an assumption that may not hold. In a later analysis, the rate of TCR association differed among HLA loci, with DRB1 alleles having the most associated TCRs and HLA-C alleles having the fewest. The authors suggested that the approach could potentially be extended to other disease states and immunological phenotypes. In this cohort, only TCR beta chains were sequenced, and detectable features were limited by the absence of alpha or paired-chain data. A later analysis associated about 17,000 TCR beta sequences with specific HLA alleles at a false discovery rate of 0.05. A later genetic analysis reported fewer N-insertions in productive TCRs among donors in an Asian-associated ancestry cluster than the roughly 650-donor mean. Because HLA typing was unavailable for some donors at each locus, only the typed subset was used in association tests. Most TCR sequences were observed very rarely across donors, whereas some public TCRs were present in many individuals. In vitro tests confirmed that a few of the cytomegalovirus-associated TCR beta chains recognize cytomegalovirus antigens. A later analysis reported that several top co-occurrence clusters appeared linked to parvovirus B19, influenza, CMV and Epstein-Barr virus. Broadly in line with IMGT annotations, most TCR beta V segments showed up in productive rearrangements about 87% or about 30% of the time in an earlier analysis of approximately 640 of the donors. A later genetic analysis associated a missense DCLRE1C variant with V-gene and J-gene trimming of TCR beta chains, and an independent cohort replicated the association. A later analysis found that HLA-associated TCR beta chains were more clonally expanded and had lower generation probabilities than equally common non-associated chains. Most CMV-associated TCR beta chains appeared to be HLA-restricted in a later analysis, and the HLA associations seemed to be driven largely by CMV exposure. Some IMGT-functional V segments, including TRBV6-2 and TRBV6-3, could not be told apart with the 87-base-pair reads, so those segments were excluded. A further reported finding was that TCR beta sequences accurately predicted the HLA-A and HLA-B alleles for most subjects in the first cohort. A group of highly shared sequence variants was considered likely to be a technical artifact of the sequencing pipeline. Because counts were too low, about 18 rarely observed V segments, including chromosome 9 orphons, were excluded from the earlier analysis of several hundred of the donors. The study gave a list of 150 to 200 TCR beta chains associated with cytomegalovirus. The classifier was reported to diagnose cytomegalovirus status with high specificity and sensitivity in both the original and validation cohorts. When HLA alleles, especially DR and DQ, strongly co-occurred, attributing TCR associations to individual alleles was difficult. Linkage disequilibrium might explain the correlated functional status among segregating V segments, but an unknown experimental factor could not be ruled out. The only immune exposure information available for the cohort was CMV serostatus.

The CDR3, from cysteine to phenylalanine, totals 15 residues. This entry keeps only the CDR3 DNA: 45 bases, framed from base 1. Trimming removed 4 bases from V and 4 bases from J, leaving 15 bases between the germline ends. CDR1 and CDR2, looked up from the germline V gene, are SGHRS and YFSETQ. Library construction relied on the immunoSEQ multiplex PCR assay. A mixture of 60 forward primers for TCR Vbeta segments and 13 reverse primers for TCR Jbeta segments was used in the multiplex PCR. Amplification of the CDR3 region of rearranged TCR beta genes was performed with a multiplex PCR assay on genomic DNA. The Illumina HiSeq System was used to sequence the amplified TCR beta libraries as 87-base-pair reads. On the authors' methods: A later analysis tallied 75 million to 95 million unique TCR beta chains across the 666 repertoires, and around 12 million of those chains were shared by two or more donors. Raw reads were error-corrected and collapsed into unique sequences with a nearest-neighbor algorithm that merged closely related sequences to remove PCR and sequencing errors. CDR3 sequences were aligned to IMGT reference sequences to assign V, D and J gene segments. Each retained sequence needed at least a six-nucleotide match to both a V gene segment and a J gene segment. A rearrangement was called productive if the CDR3 had no stop codons and remained in frame with V and J, and every other rearrangement was called non-productive. CDR3 was defined according to IMGT convention as the region running from the second conserved V-encoded cysteine to the conserved J-encoded phenylalanine. The earlier analysis of 587 of the donors excluded sequences that lacked an unambiguous match to a single V gene segment. In an earlier analysis of several hundred of the donors, V segments were called functional above 56.7% productive rearrangements and were called segregating when the between-donor standard deviation exceeded 5%. A statistical classification framework was built for diagnosing cytomegalovirus status from the catalog of TCR beta chain sequences. V and J gene assignment, in a later analysis, came from comparing TCR nucleotide sequences with IMGT/GENE-DB human TR gene sequences. The TCRdist pipeline was used in a later analysis to assign CDR3 sequences and most-parsimonious VDJ recombination scenarios. A later analysis defined each TCR beta chain by its CDR3 amino acid sequence plus V-gene family, and excluded reads lacking a unique V-gene family. In a later analysis, 550 to 650 highly shared, low-generation-probability nucleotide sequences were removed to address suspected cross-contamination and a sequencing artifact. In a later analysis, a clonal expansion index for each public chain was calculated from normalized within-repertoire ranks of inferred template counts. A later analysis computed generation probabilities with a VDJ recombination model fitted to out-of-frame rearrangements, and checked the results against IGoR. A later analysis scored TCR-TCR, TCR-HLA and TCR-CMV co-occurrence with hypergeometric tests, applying a repertoire-size bias correction to TCR pairs. A later analysis estimated false discovery rates by permuting HLA or CMV assignments 20 times. In a later analysis, co-occurring TCRs were grouped with DBSCAN, and TCRdist sequence similarity was added when clustering was performed within HLA-allele-positive subsets. Co-occurrence clustering excluded repertoires with fewer than 30,000 or more than 120,000 public chains, plus five with anomalous nucleotide sharing. TCRdb limited this immuneACCESS table to in-frame rearrangements with V and J called. A share of clones is missing; checked studies link under half to unresolved V genes, and the rest is unexplained. V, J and clone size are those of that table, while D and trimming were read from the DNA. This sample lists 90,000 to 120,000 clones; roughly 73% were detected once. Clones ranked in the top ten supply around 7.8% of the sample.

The cohort was made up of about 670 healthy bone marrow donors. All cohort members were sampled while nominally healthy, although unrecorded immune exposures were likely present. The donor tested CMV seronegative and was one of the 352 seronegative cohort members. A peripheral blood sample was provided by each donor, and peripheral blood mononuclear cells were used for TCR beta sequencing. The Qiagen DNeasy Blood Extraction Kit was used to extract genomic DNA from the blood cell samples. The clonotype originates from a man aged 25-40 years in good health and CMV-seronegative. The sequenced sample was PBMCs. The chain is made from TRBV5-1 and TRBJ1-3; the D gene is perhaps TRBD1, from 6 matching bases. Read as DNA, the sequence is TGCGCCAGCAGCCCAGCCGGGACACGAGGAAACACCATATATTTT. The resulting protein is CASSPAGTRGNTIYF.